This T cell receptor (beta chain) appears in the sequencing data of a study of blood T cell repertoires in COVID-19. The method was immunoSEQ multiplex PCR; TCRdb's version includes in-frame clones alone and lacks a portion of them. Counted here are around 94,000 clones, approximately 84% occurring once; the ten biggest clones make up about 6.3%. This clone was picked up one time. With 2 bases removed from V and 1 base from J, the gap between germline ends came to 14 bases. Germline CDR1 reads SGHTA; CDR2 reads FQGNSA. This CDR3 comprises 16 residues. The TCR originated in a man in his 60s with acute or convalescent COVID-19. The J gene is TRBJ2-5, the V gene TRBV7-2; possibly TRBD1 for D (6 bases). Material: peripheral blood. The CDR3 spells CASSLRSGTSQETQYF. The DNA for the CDR3 is TGTGCCAGCAGCTTACGGTCCGGGACATCCCAAGAGACCCAGTACTTC.